Below, 16 T cell receptor beta chains from the same sample are listed, as sequenced in a study of blood T cell repertoires in COVID-19. TCRdb's table, derived via immunoSEQ multiplex PCR, lists solely in-frame clones and lacks some. The sample consists of approximately 210,000 clones, roughly 86% of them appearing once. Sequenced sample: peripheral blood. These TCRs come from a woman aged 40 to 50 with acute or convalescent COVID-19.

The count of this clone is one. This sequence joins TRBV5-1 and TRBJ2-7, with D uncertain. Germline lookup yields CDR1 SGHRS and CDR2 YFSETQ. CDR3 length: 13 residues. The V end lost 0 bases, the J end lost 6 bases, and 10 bases lay between the germline ends. CDR3 coding DNA: TGCGCCAGCAGCTTGGTCACAGCTACCGAGCAGTACTTC. Translation gives CASSLVTATEQYF.

CDR3 in amino acids: CASSVDGNYNSPLHF. CDR3 coding DNA: TGTGCCAGCAGCGTAGACGGGAATTATAATTCACCCCTCCACTTT. The gene calls are TRBV9 and TRBJ1-6, with no clear D. Germline CDR1 is SGDLS and CDR2 is YYNGEE. V lost 0 bases to trimming and J lost 4 bases, with 8 bases between them. The CDR3 sequence is 15 residues long.

The chain uses TRBV19 and TRBJ1-2, with D hard to call. The length of the CDR3 is 14 residues. Trimming pared 3 bases from V and 6 bases from J, leaving 14 bases between. Germline CDR1 LNHDA, CDR2 SQIVND (reference sequence). In DNA, the CDR3 is TGTGCCAGTAGTATGGAGGTACCGGGTAATGGCTACACCTTC. Translating it yields CASSMEVPGNGYTF.

The rearrangement joins TRBV27 to TRBJ2-7; D gene unclear. Per germline, CDR1 MNHEY and CDR2 SMNVEV (reference sequence). Trimming shortened V by 0 bases and J by 3 bases, and 6 bases separated the two germline ends. CDR3 length equals 13 residues. CDR3 protein: CASSLSASYEQYF. For the CDR3, the DNA is TGTGCCAGCAGTTTATCTGCGAGCTACGAGCAGTACTTC.

This sequence joins TRBV14 and TRBJ2-1, with TRBD2 identical over 7 bases. Trimming took 0 bases from V and 5 from J; bases not matched to a gene: 7. The CDR3 length is 16 residues. CDR1 is SGHDN, CDR2 FVKESK, per germline. CDR3 in DNA: TGTGCCAGCAGCCAAGAGGGACTACCCTTCAACAATGAGCAGTTCTTC. As protein: CASSQEGLPFNNEQFF.

This chain connects TRBV11-3 to TRBJ2-7; TRBD2 might be the D (5 bases). Trimming took off 1 base at V and 3 bases at J, with 13 bases between the two ends. The CDR3 sequence is 15 residues long. Germline V gene sequence: CDR1 SGHNT, CDR2 YENEEA. The CDR3 DNA sequence: TGTGCCAGCAGCTTAGCCGCGGGCTCGGGCTACGAGCAGTACTTC. Its translation: CASSLAAGSGYEQYF. The entire variable domain, with the rest obtained from reference TRBV11-3 and TRBJ2-7, is as follows: EAGVVQSPRYKIIEKKQPVAFWCNPISGHNTLYWYLQNLGQGPELLIRYENEEAVDDSQLPKDRFSAERLKGVDSTLKIQPAELGDSAVYLCASSLAAGSGYEQYFGPGTRLTVT.

V and J are TRBV21-1 and TRBJ2-3; TRBD2 is the table's D call, not checked against the DNA. TRBV21-1 is flagged as a pseudogene. CDR3 length: 14 residues. Written as DNA, the CDR3 is TGTGCCAGCAGCAGTCATGGAGGCGCAGATACGCAGTATTTT. Amino acids: CASSSHGGADTQYF.

This clone appeared a single time. The genes are TRBV3-1 (or the pseudogene TRBV3-2) and TRBJ2-7, with 7 nucleotides matching TRBD2. The J segment lost 2 bases and the V segment lost 5 bases, leaving 6 bases of the junction unmatched. The CDR3 is made up of 14 amino acids. The germline gives CDR1 LGHDT, CDR2 YNNKEL (reference sequence). CDR3 nucleotides: TGTGCCAGCAGCTTAGCGGGCACCGCCTACGAGCAGTACTTC. Protein: CASSLAGTAYEQYF.

The rearrangement joins TRBV27 to TRBJ2-7, with 7 bases aligning to TRBD2. Germline CDR1 reads MNHEY; CDR2 reads SMNVEV (reference sequence). The CDR3 is 15 amino acids. The V and J ends lost 3 bases and 2 bases, in that order; junction bases with no gene match: 7. The CDR3 sequence is CASSLLGSGAYEQYF. The DNA for the CDR3 is TGTGCCAGCAGTTTGCTGGGGAGCGGGGCCTACGAGCAGTACTTC.

This clone has a single count. The chain joins TRBV5-1 to TRBJ1-2; 7 nucleotides align to TRBD1. Looked up from germline, CDR1 is SGHRS and CDR2 is YFSETQ. This CDR3 has 14 amino acids. V lost 0 bases, J lost 5 bases, and 4 bases stayed unmatched. The CDR3, as DNA: TGCGCCAGCAGCTTGGACAGGGGCATTTATGGCTACACCTTC. It specifies CASSLDRGIYGYTF.

The chain carries TRBV29-1 and TRBJ2-5; 11 nucleotides align to TRBD2. Germline lookup yields CDR1 SQVTM and CDR2 ANQGSEA. The CDR3 is 13 amino acids. The ends lost 4 bases at V and 3 bases at J; junction bases unmatched: 1. The CDR3 DNA reads as TGCAGCGTTGGGGGACTAGCGGAAGAGACCCAGTACTTC. It yields the protein CSVGGLAEETQYF.

This chain links TRBV6-5 with TRBJ2-3; 8 bases align to TRBD1. Germline CDR1 MNHEY, CDR2 SVGAGI. The CDR3 runs 16 residues. Trimming took 2 bases from V and 0 from J; bases not matched to a gene: 4. The CDR3 loop reads CASSYTGQGSTDTQYF. The CDR3 nucleotides are TGTGCCAGCAGTTACACTGGACAGGGTAGCACAGATACGCAGTATTTT.

The chain links TRBV11-2 to TRBJ1-4, with a tentative D call TRBD1 (5 bases). The CDR3 is 16 residues long. Trimming stripped 5 bases from V and 0 bases from J, with 13 bases between. The germline gives CDR1 SGHAT, CDR2 FQNNGV. The CDR3, as DNA: TGTGCCAGCAGCCCCGGGACTCTCGCAACTAATGAAAAACTGTTTTTT. Translation: CASSPGTLATNEKLFF. Filled out from reference TRBV11-2 and TRBJ1-4, the complete variable domain reads EAGVAQSPRYKIIEKRQSVAFWCNPISGHATLYWYQQILGQGPKLLIQFQNNGVVDDSQLPKDRFSAERLKGVDSTLKIQPAKLEDSAVYLCASSPGTLATNEKLFFGSGTQLSVL.

V is TRBV5-1 and J is TRBJ1-2; TRBD1 matches 7 bases. The CDR3 is 14 amino acids. From germline, CDR1 is SGHRS and CDR2 YFSETQ. V lost 4 bases, J lost 6 bases, and 9 bases stayed unmatched. CDR3 coding DNA: TGCGCCAGCAGCCGATGGACAGGTCTCGATGGCTACACCTTC. Its translation: CASSRWTGLDGYTF. Filled out from reference TRBV5-1 and TRBJ1-2, the complete variable domain reads KAGVTQTPRYLIKTRGQQVTLSCSPISGHRSVSWYQQTPGQGLQFLFEYFSETQRNKGNFPGRFSGRQFSNSRSEMNVSTLELGDSALYLCASSRWTGLDGYTFGSGTRLTVV.

The chain has TRBV5-5 and TRBJ1-1; D is possibly TRBD1 (5 bases). CDR1 SGHKS and CDR2 YYEKEE come from the germline V gene (reference sequence). The V and J ends lost 1 base and 5 bases respectively, with 9 bases between them. CDR3 length: 13 amino acids. This chain's CDR3 is CASSLRGETEAFF. In nucleotides, the CDR3 is TGTGCCAGCAGCTTGAGGGGCGAAACTGAAGCTTTCTTT.

This chain joins TRBV7-9 and TRBJ2-5; D might be TRBD1 (6 bases). Trimming stripped 2 bases from V and 5 bases from J, with 12 bases between. The CDR3 has 14 residues. Germline V gene sequence: CDR1 SEHNR, CDR2 FQNEAQ (reference sequence). The CDR3 sequence: CASSLTGLDETQYF. The CDR3 DNA is TGTGCCAGCAGCTTAACAGGGCTGGATGAGACCCAGTACTTC.